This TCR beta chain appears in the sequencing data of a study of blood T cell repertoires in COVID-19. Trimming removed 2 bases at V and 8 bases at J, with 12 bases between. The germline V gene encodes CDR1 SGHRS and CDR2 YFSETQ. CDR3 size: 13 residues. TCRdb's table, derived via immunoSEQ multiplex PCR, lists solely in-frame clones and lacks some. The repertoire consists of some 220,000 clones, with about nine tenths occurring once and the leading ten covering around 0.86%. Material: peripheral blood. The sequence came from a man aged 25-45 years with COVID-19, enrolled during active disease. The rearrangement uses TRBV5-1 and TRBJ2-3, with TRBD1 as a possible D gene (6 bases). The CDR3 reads CASSFQGSGTQYF. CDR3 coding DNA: TGCGCCAGCAGCTTCCAGGGGAGTGGTACGCAGTATTTT.